This T cell receptor beta chain was sequenced in a study of blood T cell repertoires in COVID-19. Here immunoSEQ multiplex PCR was the method, and the copy in TCRdb shows in-frame clones only, minus some. The table lists roughly 220,000 clones, 70% to 90% of them singletons, with roughly 4.3% in the top ten. Participants were aged about 18 to 100 years from around 26 US areas. Cohorts were determined from participant-reported clinical history. The sequencing sample was made of PBMCs or T cells enriched from blood (not recorded which). The receptor comes from a man younger than 45 with acute COVID-19.

As DNA, the CDR3 is TGTGCCAGCAGTGAGAGGGGGCATTCGAATGGCTACACCTTC. Translation: CASSERGHSNGYTF. The chain joins TRBV25-1 to TRBJ1-2; TRBD1 matches 7 bases. Germline lookup yields CDR1 MGHDK and CDR2 SYGVNS. With V trimmed by 3 bases and J by 6 bases, 7 bases remained unmatched. This CDR3 spans 14 amino acids.